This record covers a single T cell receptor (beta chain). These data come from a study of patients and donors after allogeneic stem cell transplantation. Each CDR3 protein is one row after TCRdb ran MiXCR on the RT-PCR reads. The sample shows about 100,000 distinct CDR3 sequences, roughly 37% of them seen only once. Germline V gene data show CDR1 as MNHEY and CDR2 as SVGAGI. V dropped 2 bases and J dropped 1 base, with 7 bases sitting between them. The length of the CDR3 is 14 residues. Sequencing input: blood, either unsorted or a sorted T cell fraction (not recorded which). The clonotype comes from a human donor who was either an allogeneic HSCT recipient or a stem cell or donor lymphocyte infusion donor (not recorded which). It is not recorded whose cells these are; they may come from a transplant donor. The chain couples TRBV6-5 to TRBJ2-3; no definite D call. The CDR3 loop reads CASSYIVGTDTQYF. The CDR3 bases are TGTGCCAGCAGTTACATCGTCGGCACAGATACGCAGTATTTT.